The 7 T cell receptor beta chains below all came from one sample that was sequenced in a study of cytomegalovirus exposure and HLA in healthy donors. Vbeta (60) and Jbeta (13) primers were used in the PCR. Using immunoSEQ multiplex PCR, the repertoire was profiled, and TCRdb retains in-frame clones only, with some absent. Of 95,000 to 150,000 clones listed, about 80% are singletons. The sequencing input was PBMCs. These receptors all stem from a woman in her forties or fifties in good health and CMV-seropositive.

The chain couples TRBV19 to TRBJ1-2; 8 bases match TRBD1. V shed 8 bases, J shed 5 bases, and the junction held 10 bases outside the gene matches. CDR3 length equals 14 residues. CDR1 is LNHDA, CDR2 SQIVND, per germline (reference sequence). The CDR3 DNA follows: TGTGCCAGTGGGGCGGACAGGGCCGAATATGGCTACACCTTC. The encoded protein is CASGADRAEYGYTF.

The chain links TRBV5-6 to TRBJ2-4; 9 nucleotides agree with TRBD1. The CDR3 is 17 amino acids. CDR1 is SGHDT and CDR2 is YYEEEE in the germline V gene. V lost 3 bases, J lost 1 base, and 8 bases stayed unmatched. The CDR3 reads CASSSRLQGAAKNIQYF. The CDR3 nucleotides are TGTGCCAGCAGCTCACGATTACAGGGGGCGGCCAAAAACATTCAGTACTTC. Together with reference TRBV5-6 and TRBJ2-4, the CDR3 gives the full variable domain: DAGVTQSPTHLIKTRGQQVTLRCSPKSGHDTVSWYQQALGQGPQFIFQYYEEEERQRGNFPDRFSGHQFPNYSSELNVNALLLGDSALYLCASSSRLQGAAKNIQYFGAGTRLSVL.

The chain is built from TRBV5-1 and TRBJ2-3; TRBD2 agrees at 7 bases. The CDR3 is 16 amino acids. The V gene end was trimmed by 2 bases and the J gene end by 1 base; junction bases not matched to a gene: 7. Germline lookup yields CDR1 SGHRS and CDR2 YFSETQ. CDR3 coding DNA: TGCGCCAGCAGCTTAGCCAGCGGGGCTGGCACAGATACGCAGTATTTT. This sequence encodes CASSLASGAGTDTQYF.

The chain has TRBV5-1 and TRBJ1-1, with TRBD1 matching 7 bases. In germline, CDR1 is SGHRS, CDR2 YFSETQ. The V gene end was trimmed by 1 base and the J gene end by 1 base; junction bases not matched to a gene: 1. The CDR3 spans 14 residues. This CDR3 reads CASSLSGGNTEAFF. In nucleotides, the CDR3 is TGCGCCAGCAGCTTGTCAGGGGGGAACACTGAAGCTTTCTTT.

This clone has just a few counts. The CDR3 coding sequence is TGTGCCAGCAGCCCCAGCGGGAGGGCCAACAATGAGCAGTTCTTC. Its protein is CASSPSGRANNEQFF. The rearrangement joins TRBV7-2 to TRBJ2-1; TRBD2 matches at 10 bases. This CDR3 is 15 amino acids long. Germline CDR1 is SGHTA and CDR2 is FQGNSA. With V trimmed by 5 bases and J by 5 bases, 6 bases remained unmatched.

This clone appeared a few times. J is TRBJ2-6 and V is TRBV9; possible D gene TRBD1, 6 bases. Trimming stripped 4 bases from V and 13 bases from J, with 18 bases between. This CDR3 spans 14 amino acids. The germline V gene has CDR1 SGDLS and CDR2 YYNGEE. The CDR3 nucleotides read TGTGCCAGCAGCCCTAGACAGGCCGAGGGAGTCCTGACTTTC. Its translation: CASSPRQAEGVLTF. Supplemented by reference TRBV9 and TRBJ2-6, the full variable domain reads DSGVTQTPKHLITATGQRVTLRCSPRSGDLSVYWYQQSLDQGLQFLIQYYNGEERAKGNILERFSAQQFPDLHSELNLSSLELGDSALYFCASSPRQAEGVLTFGAGSRLTVL.

This clone was seen more than once but under ten times. The chain couples TRBV30 to TRBJ2-7; a weak D match, TRBD2 (8 bases). Germline assignment: CDR1 GTSNPN and CDR2 SVGIG (reference sequence). V was trimmed by 1 base and J by 1 base, leaving 17 bases between them. The CDR3 covers 16 residues. The CDR3 protein is CAWSGPGGGGSYEQYF. The CDR3 region has the DNA TGTGCCTGGAGTGGCCCGGGAGGGGGCGGGTCCTACGAGCAGTACTTC. The complete variable domain, with remaining parts taken from reference TRBV30 and TRBJ2-7, reads SQTIHQWPATLVQPVGSPLSLECTVEGTSNPNLYWYRQAAGRGLQLLFYSVGIGQISSEVPQNLSASRPQDRQFILSSKKLLLSDSGFYLCAWSGPGGGGSYEQYFGPGTRLTVT.